This T cell receptor (beta chain) was found in a study of OX40 agonist ivuxolimab in advanced cancers. Clones were read by immunoSEQ multiplex PCR, and TCRdb kept only the in-frame ones, dropping some. The repertoire holds over 25,000 clones, with roughly four fifths as singletons. Germline loops: CDR1 MNHNY, CDR2 SVGAGI (reference sequence). The V gene lost 0 bases and the J gene lost 4 bases, with 10 bases spanning the gap. This CDR3 is 15 amino acids long. The TCR comes from an adult with an advanced solid tumor such as melanoma, head and neck, liver or kidney cancer. The chain couples TRBV6-6 to TRBJ1-3, with a tentative D call TRBD1 (5 bases). Sequencing was performed on CD4+ or CD8+ T cells sorted from blood, taken in a trial of the OX40 agonist ivuxolimab. The CDR3 loop is CASSYSRGPGNTIYF. CDR3 bases: TGTGCCAGCAGTTACTCGAGGGGTCCCGGAAACACCATATATTTT.